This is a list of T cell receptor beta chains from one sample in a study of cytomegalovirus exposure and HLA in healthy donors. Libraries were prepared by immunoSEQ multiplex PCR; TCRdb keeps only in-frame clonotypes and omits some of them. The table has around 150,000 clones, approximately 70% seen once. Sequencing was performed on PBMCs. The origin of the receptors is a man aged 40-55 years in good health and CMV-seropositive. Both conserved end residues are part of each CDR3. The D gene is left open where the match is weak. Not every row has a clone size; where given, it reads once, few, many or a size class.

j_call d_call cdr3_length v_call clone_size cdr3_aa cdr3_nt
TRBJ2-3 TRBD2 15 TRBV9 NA CASSLEGTSRDTQYF TGTGCCAGCAGCCTCGAGGGGACTAGCAGAGATACGCAGTATTTT
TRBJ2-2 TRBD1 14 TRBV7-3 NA CASSFTGGTGELFF TGTGCCAGCAGCTTTACAGGGGGTACCGGGGAGCTGTTTTTT
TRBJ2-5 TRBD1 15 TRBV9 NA CASSEGTRGPETQYF TGTGCCAGCAGCGAGGGGACCAGGGGGCCGGAGACCCAGTACTTC
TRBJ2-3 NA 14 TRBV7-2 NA CASSNTASTDTQYF TGTGCCAGCAGCAACACCGCTAGCACAGATACGCAGTATTTT
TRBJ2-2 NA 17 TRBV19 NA CASSIDWRVLRGGELFF TGTGCCAGTAGTATAGATTGGAGGGTCCTGAGGGGCGGGGAGCTGTTTTTT
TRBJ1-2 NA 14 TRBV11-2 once CASSNRASSYGYTF TGTGCCAGCAGCAACAGGGCTTCGAGCTATGGCTACACCTTC
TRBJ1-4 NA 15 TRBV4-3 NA CASSQDPRSNEKLFF TGCGCCAGCAGCCAAGACCCCAGAAGTAATGAAAAACTGTTTTTT
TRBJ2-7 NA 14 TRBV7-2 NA CASSLGGGRPEQYF TGTGCCAGCAGCCTAGGGGGGGGGCGCCCCGAGCAGTACTTC
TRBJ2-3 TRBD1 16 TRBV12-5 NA CASGLNGQGGTDTQYF TGTGCTAGTGGTTTGAATGGACAGGGTGGGACAGATACGCAGTATTTT
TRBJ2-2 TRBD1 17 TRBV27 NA CASSFPGTGRIPGELFF TGTGCCAGCAGTTTCCCCGGGACAGGGAGGATACCCGGGGAGCTGTTTTTT
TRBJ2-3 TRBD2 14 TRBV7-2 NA CASRALAGGDTQYF TGTGCCAGCAGGGCGCTAGCGGGGGGGGATACGCAGTATTTT
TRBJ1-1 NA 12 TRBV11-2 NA CASSLAPQEAFF TGTGCCAGCAGCCTAGCCCCCCAGGAAGCTTTCTTT
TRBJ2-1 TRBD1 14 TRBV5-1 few CASSSGTGYNEQFF TGCGCCAGCAGCTCCGGGACAGGGTACAATGAGCAGTTCTTC
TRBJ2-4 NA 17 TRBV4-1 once CASSQDPGDLAKNIQYF TGCGCCAGCAGCCAAGATCCAGGTGATCTAGCCAAAAACATTCAGTACTTC
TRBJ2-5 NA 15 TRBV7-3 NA CASSLEGRIQETQYF TGTGCCAGCAGCTTGGAGGGACGGATCCAAGAGACCCAGTACTTC
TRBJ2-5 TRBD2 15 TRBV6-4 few CASSENSGDQETQYF TGTGCCAGCAGTGAGAATAGCGGGGACCAAGAGACCCAGTACTTC
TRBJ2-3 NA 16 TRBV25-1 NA CASSPPGHGITDTQYF TGTGCCAGCAGTCCACCGGGACACGGGATCACAGATACGCAGTATTTT
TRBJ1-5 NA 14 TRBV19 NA CASKLAASNQPQHF TGTGCCAGTAAGTTGGCAGCGAGCAATCAGCCCCAGCATTTT
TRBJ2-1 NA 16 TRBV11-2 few CASSLYPLPIYNEQFF TGTGCCAGCAGCCTCTACCCCCTCCCAATCTACAATGAGCAGTTCTTC
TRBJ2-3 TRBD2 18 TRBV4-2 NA CASSQKPLAGTITDTQYF TGTGCCAGCAGCCAAAAACCTCTAGCGGGGACCATCACAGATACGCAGTATTTT
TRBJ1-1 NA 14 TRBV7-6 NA CASSLGRMNTEAFF TGTGCCAGCAGCTTAGGCAGAATGAACACTGAAGCTTTCTTT
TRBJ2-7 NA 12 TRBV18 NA CASSLISYEQYF TGTGCCAGCTCACTTATCTCCTACGAGCAGTACTTC
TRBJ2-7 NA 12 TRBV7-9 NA CASSSQQLPEYF TGTGCCAGCAGCTCACAACAGCTCCCGGAGTACTTC
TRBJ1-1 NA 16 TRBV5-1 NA CASSLAGGGGNTEAFF TGCGCCAGCAGCTTGGCCGGAGGCGGGGGGAACACTGAAGCTTTCTTT
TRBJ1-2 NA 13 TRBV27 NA CASSFQGYYGYTF TGTGCCAGCAGTTTCCAGGGCTACTATGGCTACACCTTC
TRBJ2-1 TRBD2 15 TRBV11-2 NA CASSPPAGGVNEQFF TGTGCCAGCAGCCCCCCAGCGGGGGGGGTCAATGAGCAGTTCTTC
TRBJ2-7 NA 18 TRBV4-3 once CASSQDKSRSSRPYEQYF TGCGCCAGCAGCCAAGATAAGAGTAGGTCCAGCAGGCCCTACGAGCAGTACTTC
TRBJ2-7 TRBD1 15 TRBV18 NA CASSPPGRGTYEQYF TGTGCCAGCTCACCACCAGGCAGGGGGACATACGAGCAGTACTTC
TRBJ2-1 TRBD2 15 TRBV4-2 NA CASRTSGGSYNEQFF TGTGCCAGCAGGACTAGCGGGGGATCCTACAATGAGCAGTTCTTC
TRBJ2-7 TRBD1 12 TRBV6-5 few CASSFDRAEQYF TGTGCCAGCAGTTTCGACAGGGCCGAGCAGTACTTC
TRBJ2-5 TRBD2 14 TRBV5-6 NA CASSPGGVQETQYF TGTGCCAGCAGCCCTGGGGGGGTCCAAGAGACCCAGTACTTC
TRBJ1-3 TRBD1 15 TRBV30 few CAWRGRTGYGNTIYF TGTGCCTGGAGGGGGCGGACAGGTTATGGAAACACCATATATTTT
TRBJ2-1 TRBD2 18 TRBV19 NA CASSRGVDPPRSYNEQFF TGTGCCAGTAGCCGGGGGGTGGATCCACCTAGATCCTACAATGAGCAGTTCTTC
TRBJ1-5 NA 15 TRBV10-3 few CAISDPDTVGQPQHF TGTGCCATCAGTGACCCCGACACCGTGGGTCAGCCCCAGCATTTT